The 26 T cell receptor beta chains below come from one sample, sequenced in a study of blood T cells in healthy people across ages. It was with a sample-barcoded 5' primer and a J-beta primer mix that a second PCR of roughly 7 to 11 cycles was run. Each CDR3 protein gets one entry after TCRdb re-called the 5' RACE reads with MiXCR. Of over 950,000 distinct CDR3 sequences in the sample, 45% to 60% were seen once. What was sequenced was blood. These receptors originate from a woman aged 55-69 years in good health.

This clonotype was counted between two and nine times. The V call is TRBV6-1, the J call TRBJ2-7; D gene uncertain. The germline CDR1 and CDR2 sequences are MNHNS and SASEGT. Between the trimmed V and J ends, which lost 5 bases and 0 bases, there was a span of 11 bases. The CDR3 runs to 14 residues. The CDR3 sequence: CASSMDPTSYEQYF. CDR3 DNA: TGTGCCAGCAGTATGGACCCAACCTCCTACGAGCAGTACTTC.

Only a few counts were recorded for this clonotype. The rearrangement links TRBV6-6 to TRBJ2-3; D possibly corresponds to TRBD2 (5 bases). This CDR3 is built from 15 residues. Trimming stripped 8 bases from V and 6 bases from J, with 21 bases between. CDR1 is MNHNY and CDR2 is SVGAGI in the germline V gene (reference sequence). CDR3 bases: TGTGCCAGCCACCTCCTTGGTGGGAGACTCGATACGCAGTATTTT. It translates to CASHLLGGRLDTQYF.

The chain links TRBV3-1 to TRBJ2-5, with D tentatively TRBD2 (5 bases). The CDR3 consists of 12 residues. Germline V gives CDR1 LGHDT, CDR2 YNNKEL (reference sequence). Trimming left V 3 bases short and J 7 bases short, with 9 bases between. The CDR3 DNA is TGTGCCAGCAGCCACCTAGAGGGGACCCAGTACTTC. Translated: CASSHLEGTQYF.

This clonotype came up once. The genes are TRBV20-1 and TRBJ1-5; possible D gene TRBD1, 5 bases. The germline CDR1 and CDR2 sequences are DFQATT and SNEGSKA (reference sequence). CDR3 size: 14 residues. V dropped 4 bases and J dropped 2 bases, with 12 bases sitting between them. The DNA for the CDR3 is TGCAGTGCTAAGGGGCAGTTGGGCAATCAGCCCCAGCATTTT. Protein: CSAKGQLGNQPQHF.

The chain carries TRBV28 and TRBJ1-2; 9 positions match TRBD1. The germline gives CDR1 MDHEN, CDR2 SYDVKM. With V trimmed by 4 bases and J by 6 bases, 9 bases remained unmatched. CDR3 length equals 15 residues. Written as DNA, the CDR3 is TGTGCCAGCAGTTCCCCTGGGACAGGGTTGAATGGCTACACCTTC. This gives the protein CASSSPGTGLNGYTF.

This clonotype was seen once. The chain carries TRBV5-5 and TRBJ2-1; TRBD2 matches 10 bases. Germline CDR1 is SGHKS and CDR2 is YYEKEE (reference sequence). With V trimmed by 5 bases and J by 1 base, 6 bases remained unmatched. This CDR3 region has 16 residues. The CDR3 bases are TGTGCCAGCAGACCTAGCGGGAGTGGGTCCTACAATGAGCAGTTCTTC. Amino acid sequence: CASRPSGSGSYNEQFF. The variable domain in full, with the rest retrieved from reference TRBV5-5 and TRBJ2-1, is DAGVTQSPTHLIKTRGQQVTLRCSPISGHKSVSWYQQVLGQGPQFIFQYYEKEERGRGNFPDRFSARQFPNYSSELNVNALLLGDSALYLCASRPSGSGSYNEQFFGPGTRLTVL.

This clonotype was recorded a few times. This chain uses TRBV9 with TRBJ1-4; D may be TRBD1 (5 bases). V lost 5 bases, J lost 2 bases, and 10 bases lay in between. CDR1 and CDR2 from the germline V gene are SGDLS and YYNGEE. The CDR3 runs to 14 residues. The CDR3 loop is CASSVGGTNEKLFF. The DNA of the CDR3 is TGTGCCAGCAGTGTGGGGGGGACTAATGAAAAACTGTTTTTT.

This clonotype was recorded a few times. The chain is built from TRBV28 and TRBJ2-4, with TRBD2 matching 14 bases. The J call may not be correct, given that the DNA end is closer to TRBJ2-7. This CDR3 comprises 17 residues. Germline V gene lookup returns CDR1 MDHEN and CDR2 SYDVKM. The DNA of the CDR3 is TGTGCCAGCAGTCCTCCCCCGGGGACTAGCGGGAGTTACGAGCAGTACTTC. Encoded protein: CASSPPPGTSGSYEQYF.

This sequence joins TRBV5-1 and TRBJ1-4, with D unclear. Deletions cut 7 bases from V and 8 bases from J, with 12 bases between. Germline V lookup: CDR1 SGHRS, CDR2 YFSETQ. There are 12 residues in the CDR3. The chain's CDR3 is CASQDLGEKLFF. DNA of the CDR3: TGCGCCAGCCAAGACTTAGGGGAAAAACTGTTTTTT.

The V call is TRBV11-2, the J call TRBJ2-7; 12 bases are a match to TRBD2. Germline assignment: CDR1 SGHAT and CDR2 FQNNGV. V was clipped by 5 bases and J by 2 bases; unmatched bases: 1. The CDR3 consists of 14 residues. The CDR3 region has the DNA TGTGCCAGCAGCGGACTAGCGGGGCCCTACGAGCAGTACTTC. Its translation: CASSGLAGPYEQYF.

The CDR3 loop is CSGQVSYEQYF. Here the CDR3 DNA reads TGCAGCGGACAGGTTTCCTACGAGCAGTACTTC. The rearrangement joins TRBV29-1 to TRBJ2-7; possibly TRBD1 for D (6 bases). CDR3 size: 11 residues. CDR1 and CDR2 from the germline V gene are SQVTM and ANQGSEA. Trimming took off 7 bases at V and 1 base at J, with 8 bases between the two ends.

The rearrangement links TRBV15 to TRBJ2-1; D gene uncertain. This CDR3 region has 14 residues. Between the trimmed V and J ends, which lost 0 bases and 6 bases, there was a span of 9 bases. Looked up from germline, CDR1 is LNHNV and CDR2 is YYDKDF (reference sequence). The CDR3: CATSRDIVINEQFF. CDR3 bases: TGTGCCACCAGCAGAGATATTGTGATCAATGAGCAGTTCTTC.

The rearrangement joins TRBV7-2 to TRBJ1-1; D not resolved. The germline gives CDR1 SGHTA, CDR2 FQGNSA. The CDR3 spans 11 residues. The ends were cut back, 3 bases at V and 8 bases at J, with 7 bases in the middle. CDR3 nucleotides: TGTGCCAGCAGCTTGAGCCGAGAAGCTTTCTTT. Protein: CASSLSREAFF.

The genes are TRBV3-1 and TRBJ2-3; D may be TRBD2 (5 bases). Trimming took off 8 bases at V and 1 base at J, with 16 bases between the two ends. The CDR3 extends over 15 amino acids. Germline assignment: CDR1 LGHDT and CDR2 YNNKEL (reference sequence). The CDR3 nucleotides are TGTGCCAGCGGAGGAGTTGCCAGAGGCACAGATACGCAGTATTTT. The encoded protein is CASGGVARGTDTQYF.

The rearrangement joins TRBV6-2 or TRBV6-3 to TRBJ2-4, with a weak D call TRBD1 (5 bases). This CDR3 contains 16 residues. Germline V gives CDR1 MNHEY, CDR2 SVGEGT. The V end lost 2 bases, the J end lost 1 base, and 12 bases lay between the germline ends. The CDR3 loop reads CASSYGALGAKNIQYF. For the CDR3, the DNA is TGTGCCAGCAGTTACGGGGCCCTAGGGGCCAAAAACATTCAGTACTTC.

This clonotype turned up a few times. V gene TRBV12-2 combines with J gene TRBJ2-7; the listed D gene, TRBD1, was not tested against the DNA. TRBV12-2 is given as a pseudogene. The CDR3 extends over 11 amino acids. This CDR3 reads CAQTGNYEQYF. DNA for the CDR3: TGTGCACAAACAGGGAACTACGAGCAGTACTTC.

Notes on this clonotype: One junction end disagrees with the germline gene, perhaps due to a read error. This chain links TRBV20-1 with TRBJ2-1, with unresolved D. CDR1 and CDR2 from the germline V gene are DFQATT and SNEGSKA (reference sequence). The CDR3 is 15 amino acids. CDR3 nucleotides: TGCAGTGCTGGAGATAGCCTAGTTGAGTGGAATGAGCAGTTCTTC. Translation: CSAGDSLVEWNEQFF.

V gene TRBV12-3 or TRBV12-4 combines with J gene TRBJ2-3; no reliable D call. Trimming cost V 6 bases and J 3 bases, with 13 bases left between them. The CDR3 spans 14 residues. Written as DNA, the CDR3 is TGTGCCAGCAGATTTGTGTGGGGAACAGATACGCAGTATTTT. This encodes CASRFVWGTDTQYF.

The V gene is TRBV28, the J gene TRBJ1-2; no clear D. The germline V gene encodes CDR1 MDHEN and CDR2 SYDVKM. The V end was cut by 5 bases, the J end by 5 bases, with 9 bases between. CDR3 length equals 12 residues. The CDR3 sequence: CASSVISYGYTF. In nucleotides, the CDR3 is TGTGCCAGCAGTGTGATCTCGTATGGCTACACCTTC.

This clonotype was recorded only once. The chain couples TRBV25-1 to TRBJ2-7, with 7 bases lining up with TRBD2. Germline CDR1 is MGHDK and CDR2 is SYGVNS. Germline trimming cut 2 bases from V and 1 base from J; bases unmatched to any gene: 14. This CDR3 spans 18 amino acids. CDR3: CASSEIGRLAVVSYEQYF. The CDR3 nucleotides are TGTGCCAGCAGTGAAATCGGACGCCTAGCGGTAGTTTCCTACGAGCAGTACTTC.

This clonotype was found a few times. The genes are TRBV4-2 and TRBJ2-7, with TRBD1 matching 9 bases. J lost 3 bases, V lost 0 bases, and 3 bases had no gene match. CDR3 length equals 15 residues. Germline V gene data show CDR1 as LGHNA and CDR2 as YNFKEQ. CDR3 sequence reads: CASSQEGQGFYEQYF. As DNA, the CDR3 is TGTGCCAGCAGCCAAGAGGGACAGGGATTCTACGAGCAGTACTTC.

The chain is built from TRBV27 and TRBJ1-2, with 7 bases that match TRBD1. CDR1 is MNHEY, CDR2 SMNVEV, per germline (reference sequence). The length of the CDR3 is 15 residues. V lost 5 bases to trimming and J lost 2 bases; unmatched junction nucleotides: 8. CDR3 residues: CASSRRGLMNYGYTF. CDR3 DNA sequence: TGTGCCAGCAGTCGGAGGGGGCTGATGAACTATGGCTACACCTTC.

V and J are TRBV12-3 or TRBV12-4 and TRBJ2-7; TRBD2 aligns across 7 bases. The better agreement between TRBJ2-5 and the DNA end casts doubt on the J call. The CDR3 consists of 14 residues. CDR3 protein: CASSLTSRQETQYF. DNA for the CDR3: TGTGCCAGCAGTCTGACTAGCCGACAAGAGACCCAGTACTTC.

This chain joins TRBV12-3 or TRBV12-4 and TRBJ1-5; TRBD1 agrees at 9 bases. After removal of 4 bases from V and 2 bases from J, the junction contained 12 bases not matched to a gene. The CDR3 spans 18 residues. CDR3 coding DNA: TGTGCCAGCAGTTCGGGACAGGGAAAAAGGAATGGCAATCAGCCCCAGCATTTT. The encoded protein is CASSSGQGKRNGNQPQHF.

Turning to this clonotype: This clone may be a read error of a much larger clone one base away. The chain combines TRBV28 with TRBJ2-1; no definite D call. CDR3 length: 13 residues. From germline, CDR1 is MDHEN and CDR2 SYDVKM. CDR3 coding DNA: TGTGCCGGCAGTTCCGGGCCCACTTATGAGCAGTTCTTC. It codes for CAGSSGPTYEQFF.

The chain has TRBV20-1 and TRBJ2-7; tentatively, D is TRBD2 (6 bases). This CDR3 has 14 amino acids. Per the germline V gene, CDR1 is DFQATT and CDR2 is SNEGSKA (reference sequence). Trimming removed 3 bases from V and 9 bases from J, with 21 bases in between. The CDR3 is CSASLGLTGVGQYF. The CDR3 bases are TGCAGTGCTAGTCTCGGGCTAACGGGAGTAGGGCAGTACTTC.